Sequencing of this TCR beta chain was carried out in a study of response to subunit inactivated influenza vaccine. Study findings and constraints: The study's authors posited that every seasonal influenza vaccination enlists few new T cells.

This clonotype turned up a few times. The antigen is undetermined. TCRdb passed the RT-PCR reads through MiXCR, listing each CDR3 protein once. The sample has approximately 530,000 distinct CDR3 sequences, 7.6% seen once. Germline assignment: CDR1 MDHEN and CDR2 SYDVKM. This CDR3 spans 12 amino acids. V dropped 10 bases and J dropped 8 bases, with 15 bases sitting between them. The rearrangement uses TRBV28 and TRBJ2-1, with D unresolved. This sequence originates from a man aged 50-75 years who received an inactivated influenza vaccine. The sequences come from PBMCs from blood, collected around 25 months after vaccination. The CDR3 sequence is CATGQALDEQFF. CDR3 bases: TGTGCCACCGGGCAGGCTTTAGATGAGCAGTTCTTC.